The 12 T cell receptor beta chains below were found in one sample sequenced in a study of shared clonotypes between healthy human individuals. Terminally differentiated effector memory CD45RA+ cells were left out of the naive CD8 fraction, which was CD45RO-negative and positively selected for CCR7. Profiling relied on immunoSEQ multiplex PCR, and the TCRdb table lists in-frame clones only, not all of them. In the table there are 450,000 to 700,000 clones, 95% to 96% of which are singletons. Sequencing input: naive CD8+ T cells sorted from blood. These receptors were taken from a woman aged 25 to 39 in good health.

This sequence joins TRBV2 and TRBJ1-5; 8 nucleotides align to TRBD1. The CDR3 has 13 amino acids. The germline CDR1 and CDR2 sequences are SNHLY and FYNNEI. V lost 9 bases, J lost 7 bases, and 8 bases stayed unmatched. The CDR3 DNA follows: TGTGCCAGTGGACAGGGAAGGGGCCAGCCCCAGCATTTT. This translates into CASGQGRGQPQHF.

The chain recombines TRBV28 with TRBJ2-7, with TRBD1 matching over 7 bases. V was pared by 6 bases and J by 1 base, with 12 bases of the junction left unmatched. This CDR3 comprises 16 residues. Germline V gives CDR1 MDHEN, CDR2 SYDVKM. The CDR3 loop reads CASSLTGTDLSYEQYF. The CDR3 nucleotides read TGTGCCAGCAGCCTTACCGGGACAGATCTTTCCTACGAGCAGTACTTC.

This chain's CDR3 is CASSRTGATLAGVYEQYF. Here the CDR3 DNA reads TGCGCCAGCAGCCGGACAGGGGCGACTCTAGCGGGGGTCTACGAGCAGTACTTC. This chain uses TRBV5-1 with TRBJ2-7; TRBD2 might be the D (10 bases). Per the germline V gene, CDR1 is SGHRS and CDR2 is YFSETQ. Trimming shortened V by 4 bases and J by 3 bases, and 26 bases separated the two germline ends. The CDR3 covers 18 residues.

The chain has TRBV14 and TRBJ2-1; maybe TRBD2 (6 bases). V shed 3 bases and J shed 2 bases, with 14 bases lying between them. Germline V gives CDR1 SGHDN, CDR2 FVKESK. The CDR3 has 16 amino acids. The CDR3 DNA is TGTGCCAGCAGCCAGACCCGGGACTTAACCTACAATGAGCAGTTCTTC. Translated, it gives CASSQTRDLTYNEQFF.

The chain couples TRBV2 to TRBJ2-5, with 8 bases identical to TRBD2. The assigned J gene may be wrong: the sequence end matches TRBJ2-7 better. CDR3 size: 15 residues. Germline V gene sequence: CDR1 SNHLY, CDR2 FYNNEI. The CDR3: CASSEARLATYEQYF. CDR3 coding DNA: TGTGCCAGCAGTGAAGCAAGACTAGCGACCTACGAGCAGTACTTC.

This chain's CDR3 is CASSLDPSNTGELFF. DNA for the CDR3: TGTGCCAGCAGCTTGGACCCTTCGAACACCGGGGAGCTGTTTTTT. The chain is built from TRBV11-1 and TRBJ2-2, with unresolved D. The CDR3 sequence is 15 residues long. Germline CDR1 reads SGHAT; CDR2 reads FQDESV (reference sequence). Trimming stripped 3 bases from V and 0 bases from J, with 8 bases between.

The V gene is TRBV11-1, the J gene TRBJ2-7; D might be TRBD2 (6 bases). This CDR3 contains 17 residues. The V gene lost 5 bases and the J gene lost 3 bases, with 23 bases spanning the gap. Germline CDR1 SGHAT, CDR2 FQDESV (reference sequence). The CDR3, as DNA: TGTGCCAGCAGCCATTCACGAGGGATTAGCGGTTACTACGAGCAGTACTTC. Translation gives CASSHSRGISGYYEQYF.

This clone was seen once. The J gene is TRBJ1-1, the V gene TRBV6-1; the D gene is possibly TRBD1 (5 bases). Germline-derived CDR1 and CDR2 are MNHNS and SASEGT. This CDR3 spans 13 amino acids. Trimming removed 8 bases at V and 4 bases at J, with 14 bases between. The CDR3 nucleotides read TGTGCCAGCTGTCGGGGCACGAGCACTGAAGCTTTCTTT. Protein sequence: CASCRGTSTEAFF.

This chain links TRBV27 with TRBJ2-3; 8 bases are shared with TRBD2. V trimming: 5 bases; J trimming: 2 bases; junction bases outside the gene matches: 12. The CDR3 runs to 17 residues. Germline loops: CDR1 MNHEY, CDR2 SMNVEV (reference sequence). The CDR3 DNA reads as TGTGCCAGCAGTACGATACTAGCGGATTACCTCACAGATACGCAGTATTTT. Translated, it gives CASSTILADYLTDTQYF.

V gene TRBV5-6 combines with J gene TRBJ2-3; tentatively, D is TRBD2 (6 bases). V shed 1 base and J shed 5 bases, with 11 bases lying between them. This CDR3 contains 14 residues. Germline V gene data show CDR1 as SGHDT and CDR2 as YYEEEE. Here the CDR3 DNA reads TGTGCCAGCAGCTTGCTCGGGAGCGGAGATACGCAGTATTTT. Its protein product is CASSLLGSGDTQYF. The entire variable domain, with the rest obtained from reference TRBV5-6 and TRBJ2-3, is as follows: DAGVTQSPTHLIKTRGQQVTLRCSPKSGHDTVSWYQQALGQGPQFIFQYYEEEERQRGNFPDRFSGHQFPNYSSELNVNALLLGDSALYLCASSLLGSGDTQYFGPGTRLTVL.

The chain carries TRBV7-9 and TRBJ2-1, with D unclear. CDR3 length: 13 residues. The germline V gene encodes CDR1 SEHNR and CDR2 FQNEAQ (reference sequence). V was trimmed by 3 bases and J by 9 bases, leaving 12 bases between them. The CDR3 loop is CASSFDIQLEQFF. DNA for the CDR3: TGTGCCAGCAGCTTTGACATTCAGCTTGAGCAGTTCTTC.

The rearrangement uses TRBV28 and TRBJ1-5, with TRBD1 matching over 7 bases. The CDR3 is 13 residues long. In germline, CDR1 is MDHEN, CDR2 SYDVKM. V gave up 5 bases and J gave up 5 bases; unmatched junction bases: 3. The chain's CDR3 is CASSDRDHQPQHF. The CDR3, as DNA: TGTGCCAGCAGTGACAGGGACCATCAGCCCCAGCATTTT.